This TCR beta chain was recorded in a study of blood T cell repertoires in COVID-19. In regard to this clone: Other DNA sequences from this sample encode an identical CDR3 as well.

This CDR3 spans 14 amino acids. The ends were cut back, 0 bases at V and 0 bases at J, with 6 bases in the middle. Germline CDR1 SGDLS, CDR2 YYNGEE. Using immunoSEQ multiplex PCR, the repertoire was profiled, and TCRdb retains in-frame clones only, with some absent. The table shows some 460,000 clones, with roughly nine tenths occurring only once. The sample comprised PBMCs or T cells enriched from blood (not recorded which). This chain links TRBV9 with TRBJ1-2, with D hard to call. This clonotype was sampled from a woman aged 18-35 years who had recovered from COVID-19. As DNA, the CDR3 is TGTGCCAGCAGCGTAGGAGGAGCTAACTATGGCTACACCTTC. Its protein is CASSVGGANYGYTF.